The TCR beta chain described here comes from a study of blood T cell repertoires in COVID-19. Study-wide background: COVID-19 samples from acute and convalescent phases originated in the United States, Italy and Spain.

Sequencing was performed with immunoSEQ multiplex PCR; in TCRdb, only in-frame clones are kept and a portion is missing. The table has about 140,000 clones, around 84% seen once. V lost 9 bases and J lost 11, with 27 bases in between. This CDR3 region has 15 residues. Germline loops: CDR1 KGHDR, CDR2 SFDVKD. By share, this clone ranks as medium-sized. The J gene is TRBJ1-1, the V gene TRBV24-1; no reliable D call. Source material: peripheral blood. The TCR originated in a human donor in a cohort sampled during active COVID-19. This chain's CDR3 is CATAEVRVLVGSAFF. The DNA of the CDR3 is TGTGCCACCGCGGAGGTGAGGGTTCTCGTGGGATCGGCTTTCTTT.